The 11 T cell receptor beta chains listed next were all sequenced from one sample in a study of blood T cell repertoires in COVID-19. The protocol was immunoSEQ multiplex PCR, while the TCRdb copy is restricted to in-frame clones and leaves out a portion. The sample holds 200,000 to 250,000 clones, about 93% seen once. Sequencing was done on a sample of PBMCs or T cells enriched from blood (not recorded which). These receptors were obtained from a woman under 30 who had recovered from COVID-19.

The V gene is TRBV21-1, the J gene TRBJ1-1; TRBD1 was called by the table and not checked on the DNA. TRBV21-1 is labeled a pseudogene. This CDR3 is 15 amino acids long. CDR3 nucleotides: TGTGCCAGCAGCGGACAACGGTCAGAGAGCACTGAAGCTTTCTTT. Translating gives CASSGQRSESTEAFF.

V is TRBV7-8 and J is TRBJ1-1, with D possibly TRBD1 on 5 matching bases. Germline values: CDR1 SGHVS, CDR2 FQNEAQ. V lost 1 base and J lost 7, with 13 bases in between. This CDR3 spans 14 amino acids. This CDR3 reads CASSLGGRFSEAFF. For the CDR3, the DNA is TGTGCCAGCAGCTTAGGGGGCCGGTTTAGTGAAGCTTTCTTT.

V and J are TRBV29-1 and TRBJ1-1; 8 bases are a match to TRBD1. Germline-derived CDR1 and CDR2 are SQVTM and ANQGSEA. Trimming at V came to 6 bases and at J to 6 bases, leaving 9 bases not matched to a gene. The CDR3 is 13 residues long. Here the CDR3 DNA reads TGCAGCGTAAAACAGGGGGGTGTCCCTGAAGCTTTCTTT. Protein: CSVKQGGVPEAFF.

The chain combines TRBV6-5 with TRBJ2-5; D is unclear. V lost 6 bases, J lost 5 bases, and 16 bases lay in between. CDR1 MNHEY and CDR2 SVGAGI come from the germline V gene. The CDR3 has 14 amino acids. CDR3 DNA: TGTGCCAGCAGCCCCACGATCACCCGGGAGACCCAGTACTTC. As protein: CASSPTITRETQYF.

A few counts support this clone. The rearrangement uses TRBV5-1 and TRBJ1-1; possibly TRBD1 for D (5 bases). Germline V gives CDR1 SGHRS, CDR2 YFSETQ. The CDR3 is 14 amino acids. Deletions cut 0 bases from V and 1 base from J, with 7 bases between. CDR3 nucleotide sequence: TGCGCCAGCAGCTTGGACCAGGGGAACACTGAAGCTTTCTTT. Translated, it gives CASSLDQGNTEAFF.

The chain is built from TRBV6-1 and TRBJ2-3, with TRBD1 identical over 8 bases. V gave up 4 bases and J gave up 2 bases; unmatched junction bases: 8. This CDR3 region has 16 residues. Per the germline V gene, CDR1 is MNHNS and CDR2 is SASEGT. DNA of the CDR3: TGTGCCAGCAGTGGGGAGACAGGGGAGTACACAGATACGCAGTATTTT. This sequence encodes CASSGETGEYTDTQYF.

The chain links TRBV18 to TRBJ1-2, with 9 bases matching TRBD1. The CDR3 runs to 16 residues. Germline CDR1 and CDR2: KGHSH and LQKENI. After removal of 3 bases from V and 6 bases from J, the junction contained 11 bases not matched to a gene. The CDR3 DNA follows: TGTGCCAGCTCACCCCTAATTGGACAGGGGCTGGATGGCTACACCTTC. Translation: CASSPLIGQGLDGYTF. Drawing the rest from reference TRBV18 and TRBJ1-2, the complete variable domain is NAGVMQNPRHLVRRRGQEARLRCSPMKGHSHVYWYRQLPEEGLKFMVYLQKENIIDESGMPKERFSAEFPKEGPSILRIQQVVRGDSAAYFCASSPLIGQGLDGYTFGSGTRLTVV.

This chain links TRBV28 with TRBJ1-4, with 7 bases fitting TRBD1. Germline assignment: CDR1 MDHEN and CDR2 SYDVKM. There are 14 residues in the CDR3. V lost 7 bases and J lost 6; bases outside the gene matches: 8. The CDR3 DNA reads TGTGCCAGCAATGTAGGGGGCCAGGATGAAAAACTGTTTTTT. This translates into CASNVGGQDEKLFF.

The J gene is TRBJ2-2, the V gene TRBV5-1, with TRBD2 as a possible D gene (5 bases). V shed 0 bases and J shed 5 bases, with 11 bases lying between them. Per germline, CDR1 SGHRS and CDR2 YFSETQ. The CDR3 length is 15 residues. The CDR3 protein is CASSLDIRETGELFF. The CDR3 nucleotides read TGCGCCAGCAGCTTGGATATTAGGGAGACCGGGGAGCTGTTTTTT.

The CDR3 is CASSGFGTGAWSSPLHF. As DNA, the CDR3 is TGTGCCAGCAGTGGGTTTGGGACAGGGGCTTGGTCCTCACCCCTCCACTTT. V and J are TRBV28 and TRBJ1-6; 10 bases match TRBD1. Per germline, CDR1 MDHEN and CDR2 SYDVKM. There are 17 residues in the CDR3. The V and J ends lost 5 bases and 10 bases, in that order; junction bases with no gene match: 14.

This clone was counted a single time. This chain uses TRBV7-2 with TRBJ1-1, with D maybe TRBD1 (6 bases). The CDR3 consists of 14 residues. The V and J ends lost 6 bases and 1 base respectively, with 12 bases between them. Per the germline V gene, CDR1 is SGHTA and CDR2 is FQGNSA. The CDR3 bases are TGTGCCAGCAGGCCAGGGGTCGGGAACACTGAAGCTTTCTTT. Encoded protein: CASRPGVGNTEAFF.